What follows are 29 T cell receptor beta chains derived from one specimen sequenced in a study of blood T cell repertoires in COVID-19. Using immunoSEQ multiplex PCR, the repertoire was profiled, and TCRdb retains in-frame clones only, with some absent. The table records some 210,000 clones, 90% to 95% of them present only once. Sequencing was done on a sample of peripheral blood. The receptors stem from a man in his sixties with COVID-19, enrolled during active disease.

The chain links TRBV3-1 (or the pseudogene TRBV3-2) to TRBJ1-3, with D possibly TRBD1 on 6 matching bases. The V end was cut by 2 bases, the J end by 0 bases, with 8 bases between. CDR1 and CDR2 from the germline V gene are LGHDT and YNNKEL (reference sequence). The CDR3 loop spans 15 amino acids. DNA for the CDR3: TGTGCCAGCAGCCAAAGGGGGTTCTCTGGAAACACCATATATTTT. Amino acid sequence: CASSQRGFSGNTIYF.

A word on this clone: Additional DNA sequences in this sample encode the identical CDR3. This chain uses TRBV2 with TRBJ2-7; D might be TRBD2 (6 bases). V lost 8 bases, J lost 2 bases, and 10 bases lay in between. Germline CDR1 reads SNHLY; CDR2 reads FYNNEI. The CDR3 has 12 amino acids. The CDR3 is CASGRGTYEQYF. As DNA, the CDR3 is TGTGCCAGCGGACGCGGGACCTACGAGCAGTACTTC.

V is TRBV5-1 and J is TRBJ1-1, with D hard to call. The V gene's germline CDR1 is SGHRS and CDR2 YFSETQ. The CDR3 extends over 14 amino acids. Deletions cut 0 bases from V and 1 base from J, with 7 bases between. CDR3 sequence: CASSLGSGNTEAFF. In DNA, the CDR3 is TGCGCCAGCAGCTTGGGTTCGGGGAACACTGAAGCTTTCTTT.

The chain joins TRBV27 to TRBJ2-7; perhaps TRBD1 as D (5 bases). Trimming removed 3 bases at V and 5 bases at J, with 14 bases between. CDR1 and CDR2 (germline): MNHEY, SMNVEV (reference sequence). This CDR3 has 14 residues. CDR3 nucleotides: TGTGCCAGCAGTTTGGGGCAGGGTGGGGACGAGCAGTACTTC. This encodes CASSLGQGGDEQYF.

This clone has just one count. V gene TRBV4-2 combines with J gene TRBJ1-4; D not certain. CDR3 length: 14 residues. Trimming took 1 base from V and 7 from J, leaving 10 bases between them. Germline CDR1 reads LGHNA; CDR2 reads YNFKEQ. The CDR3 protein is CASSQGGFTEKLFF. The CDR3 DNA reads TGTGCCAGCAGCCAAGGAGGGTTCACTGAAAAACTGTTTTTT.

The V call is TRBV20-1, the J call TRBJ1-5; the D is unclear. The ends were cut back, 5 bases at V and 6 bases at J, with 8 bases in the middle. CDR1 and CDR2 (germline): DFQATT, SNEGSKA (reference sequence). CDR3 length equals 11 residues. CDR3 region: CSADRGQPQHF. CDR3 bases: TGCAGTGCTGATAGAGGTCAGCCCCAGCATTTT.

The rearrangement links TRBV4-2 to TRBJ1-2; D is ambiguous. The germline CDR1 and CDR2 sequences are LGHNA and YNFKEQ. V lost 0 bases to trimming and J lost 2 bases, with 13 bases between them. The CDR3 sequence is 16 residues long. The CDR3 DNA reads TGTGCCAGCAGCCAAGATGCGTCCCTACTCAACTATGGCTACACCTTC. Its translation: CASSQDASLLNYGYTF.

The V and J genes are TRBV6-5 and TRBJ2-1; D is ambiguous. This CDR3 is built from 11 residues. CDR1 and CDR2 from the germline V gene are MNHEY and SVGAGI. V was clipped by 7 bases and J by 10 bases, with 11 bases between them. The CDR3 here is CASKWLKEQFF. CDR3 DNA: TGTGCCAGCAAGTGGCTGAAGGAGCAGTTCTTC.

The chain uses TRBV28 and TRBJ2-1, with TRBD2 matching over 13 bases. Germline loops: CDR1 MDHEN, CDR2 SYDVKM. V gave up 6 bases and J gave up 6 bases; unmatched junction bases: 5. The CDR3 totals 15 residues. CDR3 bases: TGTGCCAGCAGCCGCACTAGCGGGAGGGGCAATGAGCAGTTCTTC. This gives the protein CASSRTSGRGNEQFF.

This CDR3 is CAWSSRDSGYTF. Here the CDR3 DNA reads TGTGCCTGGAGTAGCCGGGACTCCGGCTACACCTTC. V and J are TRBV30 and TRBJ1-2; D may be TRBD1 (5 bases). CDR1 and CDR2 from the germline V gene are GTSNPN and SVGIG (reference sequence). The V end lost 2 bases, the J end lost 8 bases, and 12 bases lay between the germline ends. This CDR3 comprises 12 residues.

The chain carries TRBV7-9 and TRBJ1-1; TRBD1 matches at 8 bases. Looked up from germline, CDR1 is SEHNR and CDR2 is FQNEAQ (reference sequence). V shed 5 bases and J 5 bases; nucleotides not matched to a gene: 13. The CDR3 is made up of 16 amino acids. CDR3 DNA sequence: TGTGCCAGCAGCACTACCCCAGGGGGCGGTGGGACTGAAGCTTTCTTT. Translation gives CASSTTPGGGGTEAFF.

The chain combines TRBV2 with TRBJ1-1, with D unresolved. Trimming shortened V by 4 bases and J by 1 base, and 10 bases separated the two germline ends. The CDR3 extends over 14 amino acids. Per the germline V gene, CDR1 is SNHLY and CDR2 is FYNNEI. The CDR3 sequence: CASSGSRWNTEAFF. Written as DNA, the CDR3 is TGTGCCAGCAGTGGCTCCAGGTGGAACACTGAAGCTTTCTTT. Complete variable domain (other parts from reference TRBV2 and TRBJ1-1): EPEVTQTPSHQVTQMGQEVILRCVPISNHLYFYWYRQILGQKVEFLVSFYNNEISEKSEIFDDQFSVERPDGSNFTLKIRSTKLEDSAMYFCASSGSRWNTEAFFGQGTRLTVV.

The rearrangement uses TRBV19 and TRBJ2-7; 10 bases align to TRBD1. V lost 5 bases to trimming and J lost 0 bases; unmatched junction nucleotides: 10. The CDR3 sequence is 17 residues long. Germline CDR1 and CDR2: LNHDA and SQIVND (reference sequence). This CDR3 is CASSPRTGGILSYEQYF. In DNA form, the CDR3 reads TGTGCCAGTAGTCCGCGGACAGGGGGTATTCTCTCCTACGAGCAGTACTTC.

The chain links TRBV29-1 to TRBJ1-2; 9 bases are a match to TRBD1. CDR3 length: 15 amino acids. V shed 4 bases, J shed 4 bases, and the junction held 10 bases outside the gene matches. The germline V gene has CDR1 SQVTM and CDR2 ANQGSEA. CDR3 region: CSVGTPGQGFYGYTF. As DNA, the CDR3 is TGCAGCGTTGGAACTCCGGGACAGGGCTTCTATGGCTACACCTTC.

V usage is TRBV11-2 and J usage is TRBJ2-1, with 7 bases lining up with TRBD1. This CDR3 spans 16 amino acids. Germline CDR1 SGHAT, CDR2 FQNNGV. Losses at the gene ends were 5 bases for V and 5 bases for J; bases not matched to a gene: 12. In DNA, the CDR3 is TGTGCCAGCAGCGGTCGGTATCCACAGGGGAACAATGAGCAGTTCTTC. Its translation: CASSGRYPQGNNEQFF.

The chain couples TRBV2 to TRBJ2-1; weak D call: TRBD2 (6 bases). The CDR3 totals 11 residues. From germline, CDR1 is SNHLY and CDR2 FYNNEI. V was shortened by 3 bases and J by 12 bases, with 9 bases between the two germline ends. CDR3 protein: CASSEGGTQFF. For the CDR3, the DNA is TGTGCCAGCAGTGAGGGCGGGACGCAGTTCTTC.

The V gene is TRBV27, the J gene TRBJ2-3, with 10 bases lining up with TRBD2. With V trimmed by 3 bases and J by 0 bases, 6 bases remained unmatched. CDR3 length: 17 amino acids. Germline V gene lookup returns CDR1 MNHEY and CDR2 SMNVEV (reference sequence). The CDR3 protein is CASSLLLLAGSTDTQYF. The CDR3 DNA follows: TGTGCCAGCAGTTTGCTTTTACTAGCGGGAAGCACAGATACGCAGTATTTT.

This clone turned up a few times. The chain combines TRBV4-3 with TRBJ2-1; D uncertain. Trimming cost V 0 bases and J 4 bases, with 10 bases left between them. This CDR3 has 15 residues. Germline loops: CDR1 LGHNA, CDR2 YSLEER. This CDR3 is CASSQDSPSYNEQFF. The CDR3 coding sequence is TGCGCCAGCAGCCAAGATAGCCCCTCTTACAATGAGCAGTTCTTC.

The chain carries TRBV5-1 and TRBJ2-7; D call uncertain. Germline assignment: CDR1 SGHRS and CDR2 YFSETQ. The CDR3 is made up of 17 amino acids. Trimming cost V 0 bases and J 7 bases, with 23 bases left between them. The DNA of the CDR3 is TGCGCCAGCAGCTTGGGAGCAGTTCCGGCTACTACTGAGGAGCAGTACTTC. Amino acid sequence: CASSLGAVPATTEEQYF.

The CDR3, as DNA: TGCGCCAGCAGCCAGGAGGGGCTAGCGGGCCCAGATACGCAGTATTTT. Its protein product is CASSQEGLAGPDTQYF. The chain couples TRBV4-3 to TRBJ2-3; 8 nucleotides match TRBD2. CDR3 length: 16 amino acids. J was trimmed by 4 bases and V by 3 bases; bases with no gene match: 9. Germline-derived CDR1 and CDR2 are LGHNA and YSLEER.

This chain connects TRBV27 to TRBJ2-2, with TRBD1 matching 8 bases. Trimming removed 3 bases from V and 1 base from J; junction bases left unmatched: 13. The germline CDR1 and CDR2 sequences are MNHEY and SMNVEV (reference sequence). This CDR3 has 19 residues. CDR3 nucleotides: TGTGCCAGCAGTTTTTACCCCTTCCCGGACAGGGAGAACACCGGGGAGCTGTTTTTT. Translated: CASSFYPFPDRENTGELFF.

The chain carries TRBV9 and TRBJ1-1, with D possibly TRBD1 on 5 matching bases. From germline, CDR1 is SGDLS and CDR2 YYNGEE. The CDR3 is 15 amino acids. Trimming stripped 2 bases from V and 0 bases from J, with 11 bases between. The CDR3 spells CASSVRGTMNTEAFF. For the CDR3, the DNA is TGTGCCAGCAGCGTGCGGGGCACCATGAACACTGAAGCTTTCTTT.

CDR3 amino acids: CASSPPQGVSTEAFF. Here the CDR3 DNA reads TGTGCCAGCAGCCCACCACAGGGTGTGAGCACTGAAGCTTTCTTT. This chain joins TRBV5-4 and TRBJ1-1; TRBD1 is a possible D gene (6 bases). Germline values: CDR1 SGHNT, CDR2 YYREEE (reference sequence). Deletions cut 4 bases from V and 4 bases from J, with 17 bases between. The CDR3 length is 15 residues.

The chain couples TRBV5-1 to TRBJ2-7; D perhaps matches TRBD2 (5 bases). This CDR3 has 14 amino acids. The V and J ends lost 5 bases and 2 bases respectively, with 14 bases between them. Germline V lookup: CDR1 SGHRS, CDR2 YFSETQ. The CDR3: CASRPEVVTYEQYF. CDR3 coding DNA: TGCGCCAGCAGACCGGAGGTAGTAACCTACGAGCAGTACTTC.

The chain combines TRBV9 with TRBJ2-1; 7 bases line up with TRBD2. The junction had 5 bases not matched to a gene; V was cut back by 3 bases and J by 5 bases. The germline V gene encodes CDR1 SGDLS and CDR2 YYNGEE. The CDR3 covers 14 residues. CDR3: CASSARGVNNEQFF. In nucleotides, the CDR3 is TGTGCCAGCAGCGCACGGGGGGTCAACAATGAGCAGTTCTTC.

This chain joins TRBV4-3 and TRBJ2-5, with D tentatively TRBD2 (6 bases). Germline CDR1 is LGHNA and CDR2 is YSLEER. The CDR3 length is 19 residues. The V gene lost 1 base and the J gene lost 2 bases, with 23 bases spanning the gap. CDR3 loop: CASSQVVPSGSGSQETQYF. The CDR3 DNA is TGCGCCAGCAGCCAAGTGGTGCCTAGTGGTAGCGGCTCACAAGAGACCCAGTACTTC.

The CDR3 sequence: CASSDGDRGTEAFF. CDR3 DNA: TGTGCCAGCAGCGACGGAGATCGGGGCACTGAAGCTTTCTTT. The chain combines TRBV9 with TRBJ1-1; D not certain. The germline CDR1 and CDR2 sequences are SGDLS and YYNGEE. The V end lost 3 bases, the J end lost 4 bases, and 13 bases lay between the germline ends. The CDR3 has 14 amino acids. Together with reference TRBV9 and TRBJ1-1, the CDR3 gives the full variable domain: DSGVTQTPKHLITATGQRVTLRCSPRSGDLSVYWYQQSLDQGLQFLIQYYNGEERAKGNILERFSAQQFPDLHSELNLSSLELGDSALYFCASSDGDRGTEAFFGQGTRLTVV.

The chain uses TRBV6-1 and TRBJ1-3; TRBD1 might be the D (5 bases). The CDR3 contains 15 residues. V was trimmed by 3 bases and J by 2 bases, leaving 11 bases between them. Germline CDR1 is MNHNS and CDR2 is SASEGT. CDR3 sequence (DNA): TGTGCCAGCAGTGAGATGGGGGGTCCTGGAAACACCATATATTTT. Amino acids: CASSEMGGPGNTIYF.

This chain links TRBV29-1 with TRBJ1-2; 9 nucleotides match TRBD1. V lost 2 bases, J lost 4 bases, and 8 bases stayed unmatched. The CDR3 has 15 residues. Germline lookup yields CDR1 SQVTM and CDR2 ANQGSEA. CDR3 sequence: CSVERGETGGYGYTF. CDR3 nucleotides: TGCAGCGTTGAAAGGGGAGAGACAGGGGGCTATGGCTACACCTTC.